This T cell receptor (beta chain) was identified in a study of blood T cell repertoires in COVID-19. Clones were read by immunoSEQ multiplex PCR, and TCRdb kept only the in-frame ones, dropping some. The sample yields hundreds of thousands of clones, approximately 89% seen once. The CDR3 length is 17 residues. V trimming: 5 bases; J trimming: 5 bases; junction bases outside the gene matches: 18. The V gene's germline CDR1 is MNHEY and CDR2 SVGEGT. The sample was peripheral blood. This sequence was found in a woman in her 70s with COVID-19, enrolled during active disease. The chain recombines TRBV6-2 or TRBV6-3 with TRBJ2-7; 7 bases are shared with TRBD1. Written as DNA, the CDR3 is TGTGCCAGCAGTCCACAACCCGCCGGACAGGCCCCGGACGAGCAGTACTTC. Translated, it gives CASSPQPAGQAPDEQYF.